In its sample, the clone carrying this T cell receptor beta chain was seen many times. Germline V gives CDR1 LGHNA, CDR2 YSLEER. J was trimmed by 4 bases and V by 0 bases; bases with no gene match: 8. The CDR3 contains 19 residues. This specimen comes from a study of human T cells and chemical hapten exposure. As to time point: patch test 1, 2 weeks after DPC sensitization. The treatment denotes: therapeutic diphenylcyclopropenone sensitization with weekly scalp DPC. Each cDNA molecule in the library carried unique molecular identifiers. TCRdb fed the RACE reads into MiXCR, producing one record per CDR3 protein. This sample has approximately 350,000 distinct CDR3 sequences, with around 7% found just once.

This sequence originates from a woman between 18 and 29 years old with alopecia areata. Some clones in this sample may be carry-over from other donors' samples. This rearrangement joins TRBV4-3 to TRBJ2-3, with 15 bases identical to TRBD2. This sample comprised whole blood, obtained in connection with sensitization to the hapten diphenylcyclopropenone (DPC). CDR3 sequence (DNA): TGCGCCAGCAGCCAAGATGCGGTGGGACTAGCGGGGGGATCAGATACGCAGTATTTT. This sequence encodes CASSQDAVGLAGGSDTQYF.